These 30 T cell receptor beta chains originate from one sample sequenced in a study of blood T cell repertoires in COVID-19. Produced via immunoSEQ multiplex PCR; TCRdb's table is partial and in-frame only. The sample yields some 300,000 clones, around 90% seen once. Sequencing used peripheral blood. The receptors stem from a man in his 70s with acute or convalescent COVID-19.

On this clone: Other DNA sequences of this sample code for an identical CDR3. This chain uses TRBV20-1 with TRBJ1-2, with 7 bases matching TRBD1. V lost 6 bases to trimming and J lost 4 bases; unmatched junction nucleotides: 2. The CDR3 runs 11 residues. Germline CDR1 DFQATT, CDR2 SNEGSKA (reference sequence). The CDR3 here is CSARQGYGYTF. For the CDR3, the DNA is TGCAGTGCAAGACAGGGCTATGGCTACACCTTC.

The genes are TRBV28 and TRBJ2-7; D perhaps matches TRBD2 (6 bases). The germline V gene has CDR1 MDHEN and CDR2 SYDVKM. The CDR3 has 12 residues. Trimming cost V 6 bases and J 7 bases, with 13 bases left between them. The chain's CDR3 is CASRSPAGEQYF. Here the CDR3 DNA reads TGTGCCAGCAGATCTCCCGCGGGGGAGCAGTACTTC.

V usage is TRBV4-1 and J usage is TRBJ2-7; 9 nucleotides line up with TRBD1. After removal of 4 bases from V and 2 bases from J, the junction contained 6 bases not matched to a gene. The CDR3 extends over 15 amino acids. The germline V gene encodes CDR1 MGHRA and CDR2 YSYEKL. The CDR3 is CASSRGDRATYEQYF. CDR3 bases: TGCGCCAGCAGCCGAGGGGACAGGGCGACCTACGAGCAGTACTTC.

J is TRBJ2-7 and V is TRBV4-3; D uncertain. From germline, CDR1 is LGHNA and CDR2 YSLEER. This CDR3 region has 15 residues. The V end lost 5 bases, the J end lost 6 bases, and 20 bases lay between the germline ends. This chain's CDR3 is CASSKLGAGLAEQYF. CDR3 nucleotides: TGCGCCAGCAGCAAATTAGGTGCAGGCTTGGCCGAGCAGTACTTC.

This clone was recorded once. The CDR3 DNA reads TGTGCCAGCAGCATCTCGGAGGGTTTGCCTGAAAAACTGTTTTTT. This codes for CASSISEGLPEKLFF. The rearrangement uses TRBV5-4 and TRBJ1-4; D remains ambiguous. Per germline, CDR1 SGHNT and CDR2 YYREEE (reference sequence). Trimming took off 4 bases at V and 7 bases at J, with 17 bases between the two ends. The CDR3 contains 15 residues.

This chain links TRBV3-1 (or the pseudogene TRBV3-2) with TRBJ1-2, with D possibly matching TRBD1 (5 bases). CDR3 length: 14 residues. V lost 4 bases to trimming and J lost 8 bases, with 17 bases between them. In germline, CDR1 is LGHDT, CDR2 YNNKEL (reference sequence). The CDR3 DNA reads as TGTGCCAGCAGCCTTCGGAGGGGAAGTGGCGGCTACACCTTC. Amino acid sequence: CASSLRRGSGGYTF.

This chain connects TRBV30 to TRBJ2-3, with TRBD2 as a possible D gene (5 bases). This CDR3 region has 11 residues. The germline V and J ends were trimmed by 2 bases and 5 bases, with 5 bases remaining between them. The germline CDR1 and CDR2 sequences are GTSNPN and SVGIG (reference sequence). In DNA, the CDR3 is TGTGCCTGGAGTCGGGGAGATACGCAGTATTTT. Translating gives CAWSRGDTQYF.

With respect to this clone: Other DNA sequences from this sample encode an identical CDR3 as well. J is TRBJ1-2 and V is TRBV15; TRBD1 might be the D (5 bases). The CDR3 length is 14 residues. With 0 bases removed from V and 5 bases from J, the gap between germline ends came to 10 bases. Germline values: CDR1 LNHNV, CDR2 YYDKDF (reference sequence). CDR3 bases: TGTGCCACCAGCAGAGATCGAACAGGATATGGCTACACCTTC. It codes for CATSRDRTGYGYTF.

The CDR3: CASSRAGTANTEAFF. DNA for the CDR3: TGTGCCAGCAGTAGGGCCGGGACAGCGAACACTGAAGCTTTCTTT. The rearrangement uses TRBV6-2 or TRBV6-3 and TRBJ1-1, with TRBD1 matching over 7 bases. The V gene end was trimmed by 5 bases and the J gene end by 1 base; junction bases not matched to a gene: 7. Germline V gives CDR1 MNHEY, CDR2 SVGEGT. The CDR3 has 15 residues.

V and J are TRBV7-2 and TRBJ1-6, with 7 bases matching TRBD1. The CDR3 consists of 12 residues. The V gene end was trimmed by 6 bases and the J gene end by 14 bases; junction bases not matched to a gene: 7. Germline assignment: CDR1 SGHTA and CDR2 FQGNSA. CDR3 DNA sequence: TGTGCCAGCAGTTACAGGGGAGCATCCCTCCACTTT. This sequence encodes CASSYRGASLHF.

The V gene is TRBV2, the J gene TRBJ2-1; D is unresolved. Trimming left V 7 bases short and J 3 bases short, with 4 bases between. The germline V gene has CDR1 SNHLY and CDR2 FYNNEI. This CDR3 spans 11 amino acids. The CDR3, as DNA: TGTGCCAGCAATTACTACAATGAGCAGTTCTTC. Translation gives CASNYYNEQFF. The entire variable domain, with the rest obtained from reference TRBV2 and TRBJ2-1, is as follows: EPEVTQTPSHQVTQMGQEVILRCVPISNHLYFYWYRQILGQKVEFLVSFYNNEISEKSEIFDDQFSVERPDGSNFTLKIRSTKLEDSAMYFCASNYYNEQFFGPGTRLTVL.

The chain carries TRBV5-1 and TRBJ2-1; the match to TRBD2 covers 14 bases. The germline CDR1 and CDR2 sequences are SGHRS and YFSETQ. Trimming removed 4 bases from V and 10 bases from J; junction bases left unmatched: 4. The CDR3 runs to 14 residues. The CDR3 DNA reads TGCGCCAGCAGCACCAGACTAGCGGGAGGGGAGCAGTTCTTC. Encoded protein: CASSTRLAGGEQFF.

The chain recombines TRBV5-4 with TRBJ1-4, with 9 bases that match TRBD1. The CDR3 runs to 13 residues. Germline CDR1 SGHNT, CDR2 YYREEE (reference sequence). V shed 4 bases and J 11 bases; nucleotides not matched to a gene: 6. This CDR3 reads CASSMGDRAKLFF. The CDR3 nucleotides read TGTGCCAGCAGCATGGGGGACAGGGCCAAACTGTTTTTT.

The V gene is TRBV3-1 (or the pseudogene TRBV3-2), the J gene TRBJ2-7; 13 bases are shared with TRBD2. Trimming cost V 0 bases and J 7 bases; bases outside gene matches: 9. The CDR3 is 17 residues long. CDR1 and CDR2 from the germline V gene are LGHDT and YNNKEL (reference sequence). DNA for the CDR3: TGTGCCAGCAGCCAAGATCGGCTGACTAGCGGGAGGAATGAGCAGTACTTC. Residues: CASSQDRLTSGRNEQYF.

The chain has TRBV18 and TRBJ1-5; 9 nucleotides align to TRBD1. CDR1 is KGHSH and CDR2 is LQKENI in the germline V gene. The CDR3 is made up of 13 amino acids. V was pared by 4 bases and J by 7 bases, with 2 bases of the junction left unmatched. CDR3 DNA sequence: TGTGCCAGCTCACAGGACAGGGGACAGCCCCAGCATTTT. This sequence encodes CASSQDRGQPQHF.

V is TRBV5-1 and J is TRBJ2-2; D uncertain. The germline V gene encodes CDR1 SGHRS and CDR2 YFSETQ. The CDR3 consists of 13 residues. The V and J ends lost 2 bases and 5 bases respectively, with 7 bases between them. The CDR3, as DNA: TGCGCCAGCAGCTTTCCGCTAACCGGGGAGCTGTTTTTT. This translates into CASSFPLTGELFF.

The chain recombines TRBV27 with TRBJ1-6; D gene uncertain. Germline assignment: CDR1 MNHEY and CDR2 SMNVEV (reference sequence). Trimming stripped 0 bases from V and 9 bases from J, with 12 bases between. This CDR3 comprises 15 residues. CDR3 coding DNA: TGTGCCAGCAGTTTATCCGGGTCCCCCTTTTCACCCCTCCACTTT. Residues: CASSLSGSPFSPLHF.

This rearrangement joins TRBV19 to TRBJ1-3; 8 bases fit TRBD1. CDR1 LNHDA and CDR2 SQIVND come from the germline V gene (reference sequence). The V and J ends lost 3 bases and 3 bases, in that order; junction bases with no gene match: 1. The CDR3 sequence is 14 residues long. The CDR3 DNA reads TGTGCCAGTAGTATCAGGGGGCTTGGAAACACCATATATTTT. It codes for CASSIRGLGNTIYF.

This sequence joins TRBV6-5 and TRBJ1-1; D gene ambiguous. Trimming stripped 7 bases from V and 5 bases from J, with 17 bases between. The CDR3 runs 14 residues. The germline gives CDR1 MNHEY, CDR2 SVGAGI. CDR3 amino acids: CASTGPRERTEAFF. CDR3 in DNA: TGTGCCAGCACCGGCCCACGGGAGAGGACTGAAGCTTTCTTT.

V gene TRBV16 combines with J gene TRBJ1-6, with 7 positions matching TRBD1. Germline CDR1 KGHSY, CDR2 FQNENV. The CDR3 extends over 17 amino acids. The V segment lost 0 bases and the J segment 4 bases; nucleotides outside the gene matches: 6. The DNA of the CDR3 is TGTGCCAGCAGCCAATCGGCGGCAGGGGGGTATAATTCACCCCTCCACTTT. It translates to CASSQSAAGGYNSPLHF.

This clone was recorded only once. V usage is TRBV15 and J usage is TRBJ1-1; perhaps TRBD1 as D (6 bases). V lost 0 bases and J lost 6, with 11 bases in between. There are 14 residues in the CDR3. Looked up from germline, CDR1 is LNHNV and CDR2 is YYDKDF (reference sequence). The CDR3 DNA reads as TGTGCCACCAGCAGAGATTCAGGGGTTCCTGAAGCTTTCTTT. Protein: CATSRDSGVPEAFF.

The chain joins TRBV28 to TRBJ2-1; D is unresolved. V lost 5 bases to trimming and J lost 3 bases, with 2 bases between them. Germline CDR1 and CDR2: MDHEN and SYDVKM. This CDR3 is 11 amino acids long. The CDR3 nucleotides are TGTGCCAGCAGTCTCTACAATGAGCAGTTCTTC. Its translation is CASSLYNEQFF.

This chain links TRBV2 with TRBJ1-2; no clear D. Trimming shortened V by 8 bases and J by 4 bases, and 8 bases separated the two germline ends. This CDR3 has 11 residues. Germline CDR1 and CDR2: SNHLY and FYNNEI. The CDR3 spells CASGTVYGYTF. As DNA, the CDR3 is TGTGCCAGCGGCACAGTCTATGGCTACACCTTC.

The gene calls are TRBV28 and TRBJ2-3, with D perhaps being TRBD1 or TRBD2 (7 bases each). The CDR3 sequence is 13 residues long. Trimming cost V 10 bases and J 3 bases, with 14 bases left between them. Germline V lookup: CDR1 MDHEN, CDR2 SYDVKM. CDR3 amino acids: CAIRGTNTDTQYF. The CDR3 DNA follows: TGTGCCATCAGGGGGACTAATACAGATACGCAGTATTTT.

The genes are TRBV3-1 (or the pseudogene TRBV3-2) and TRBJ2-6, with 9 positions matching TRBD1. V trimming: 8 bases; J trimming: 6 bases; junction bases outside the gene matches: 20. The CDR3 covers 19 residues. Germline assignment: CDR1 LGHDT and CDR2 YNNKEL (reference sequence). The CDR3 coding sequence is TGTGCCAGCCGCCCGCCTGGGGGACAGGGCCTCCTGGCGGCCAACGTCCTGACTTTC. It specifies CASRPPGGQGLLAANVLTF.

On this clone itself: Other DNA sequences of this sample code for an identical CDR3. This chain uses TRBV6-5 with TRBJ1-1; D unresolved. Germline V lookup: CDR1 MNHEY, CDR2 SVGAGI. V dropped 6 bases and J dropped 0 bases, with 8 bases sitting between them. The CDR3 spans 13 residues. In DNA form, the CDR3 reads TGTGCCAGCAGGGAGGGTTTGAACACTGAAGCTTTCTTT. The encoded protein is CASREGLNTEAFF.

This sequence joins TRBV9 and TRBJ2-1; weak D call: TRBD1 (6 bases). Germline V lookup: CDR1 SGDLS, CDR2 YYNGEE. Trimming took 5 bases from V and 1 from J, leaving 13 bases between them. This CDR3 contains 15 residues. The CDR3 DNA reads as TGTGCCAGCAGTCTCCGGGACACTTCCTACAATGAGCAGTTCTTC. Translating it yields CASSLRDTSYNEQFF.

The chain recombines TRBV7-9 with TRBJ1-3, with D tentatively TRBD1 (6 bases). This CDR3 comprises 14 residues. V was trimmed by 5 bases and J by 4 bases, leaving 12 bases between them. The V gene's germline CDR1 is SEHNR and CDR2 FQNEAQ (reference sequence). The CDR3 DNA follows: TGTGCCAGCAGCGATTCGGACAGAGGAAACACCATATATTTT. It specifies CASSDSDRGNTIYF.

This chain joins TRBV7-8 and TRBJ2-5; 9 nucleotides line up with TRBD2. Germline values: CDR1 SGHVS, CDR2 FQNEAQ. V was clipped by 2 bases and J by 5 bases; unmatched bases: 6. The CDR3 is 15 residues long. CDR3 DNA sequence: TGTGCCAGCAGCTTACAGCTGCGGGGGGGGGAGACCCAGTACTTC. It specifies CASSLQLRGGETQYF.

On this clone itself: One end of the junction does not line up with germline, which may come from a read error. Other DNA variants within this sample encode the same CDR3. V gene TRBV10-3 combines with J gene TRBJ1-3; no reliable D call. The CDR3 totals 17 residues. Germline lookup yields CDR1 ENHRY and CDR2 SYGVKD. The CDR3 loop is CAISERRHSSSGNTIYF. DNA for the CDR3: TGTGCCATCAGTGAGCGTAGACACTCCAGCTCTGGAAACACCATATACTTT.